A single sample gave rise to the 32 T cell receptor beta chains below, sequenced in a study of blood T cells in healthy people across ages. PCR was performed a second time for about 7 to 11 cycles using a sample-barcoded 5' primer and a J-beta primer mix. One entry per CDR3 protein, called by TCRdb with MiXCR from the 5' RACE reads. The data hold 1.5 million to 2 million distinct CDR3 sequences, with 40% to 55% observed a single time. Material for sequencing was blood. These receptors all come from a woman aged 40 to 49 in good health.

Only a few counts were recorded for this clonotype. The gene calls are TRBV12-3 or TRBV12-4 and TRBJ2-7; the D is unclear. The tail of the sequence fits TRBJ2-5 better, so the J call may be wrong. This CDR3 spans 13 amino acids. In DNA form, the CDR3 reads TGTGCCAGCAGTGTAACACTCTCGAAGACCCAGTACTTC. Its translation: CASSVTLSKTQYF.

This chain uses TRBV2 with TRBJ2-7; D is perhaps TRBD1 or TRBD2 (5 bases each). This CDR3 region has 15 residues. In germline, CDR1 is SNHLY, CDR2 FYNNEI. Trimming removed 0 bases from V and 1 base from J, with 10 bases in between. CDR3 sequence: CASSEAIGTSYEQYF. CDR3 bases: TGTGCCAGCAGTGAAGCGATCGGGACGTCCTACGAGCAGTACTTC.

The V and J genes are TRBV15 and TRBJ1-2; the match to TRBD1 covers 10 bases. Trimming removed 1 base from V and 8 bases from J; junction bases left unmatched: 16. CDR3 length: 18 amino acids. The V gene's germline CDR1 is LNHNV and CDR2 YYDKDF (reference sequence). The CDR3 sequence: CATSRVLNPGQGKGGYTF. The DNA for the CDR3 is TGTGCCACCAGCAGAGTACTAAACCCGGGACAGGGGAAGGGAGGCTACACCTTC.

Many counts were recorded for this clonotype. CDR3 DNA: TGCGCCAGCAGCCCTAGCGGGGGCGTATCCTACGAGCAGTACTTC. Translated: CASSPSGGVSYEQYF. V gene TRBV5-1 combines with J gene TRBJ2-7; 10 positions match TRBD2. The CDR3 is made up of 15 amino acids. V gave up 4 bases and J gave up 1 base; unmatched junction bases: 5. The V gene's germline CDR1 is SGHRS and CDR2 YFSETQ.

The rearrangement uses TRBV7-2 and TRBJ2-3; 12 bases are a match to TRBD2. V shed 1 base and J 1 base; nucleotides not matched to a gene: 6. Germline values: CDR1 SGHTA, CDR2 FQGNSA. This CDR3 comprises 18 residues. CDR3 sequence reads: CASSLGPSGGAGTDTQYF. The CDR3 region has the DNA TGTGCCAGCAGCTTAGGTCCTAGCGGGGGGGCGGGCACAGATACGCAGTATTTT.

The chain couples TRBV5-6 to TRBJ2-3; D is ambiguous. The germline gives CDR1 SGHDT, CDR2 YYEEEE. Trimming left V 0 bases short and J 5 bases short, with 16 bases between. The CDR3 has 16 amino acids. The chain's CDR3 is CASSLGPLGVLDTQYF. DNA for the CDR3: TGTGCCAGCAGCTTGGGTCCTTTGGGTGTATTAGATACGCAGTATTTT.

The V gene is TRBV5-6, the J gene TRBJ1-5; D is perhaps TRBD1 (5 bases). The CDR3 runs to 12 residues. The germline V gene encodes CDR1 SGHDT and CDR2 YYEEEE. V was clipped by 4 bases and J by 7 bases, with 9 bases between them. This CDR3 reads CASSQWGQPQHF. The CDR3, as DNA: TGTGCCAGCAGCCAATGGGGGCAGCCCCAGCATTTT.

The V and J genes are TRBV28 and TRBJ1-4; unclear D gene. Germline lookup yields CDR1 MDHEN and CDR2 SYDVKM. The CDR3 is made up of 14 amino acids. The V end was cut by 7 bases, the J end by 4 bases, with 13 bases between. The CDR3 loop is CASNGRQFNEKLFF. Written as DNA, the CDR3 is TGTGCCAGCAACGGACGGCAATTTAATGAAAAACTGTTTTTT.

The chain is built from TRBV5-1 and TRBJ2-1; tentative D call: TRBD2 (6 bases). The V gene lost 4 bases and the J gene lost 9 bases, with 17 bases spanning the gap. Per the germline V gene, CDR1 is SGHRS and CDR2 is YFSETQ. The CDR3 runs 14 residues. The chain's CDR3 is CASSVNGGGGEQFF. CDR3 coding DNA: TGCGCCAGCAGCGTGAACGGGGGTGGTGGTGAGCAGTTCTTC.

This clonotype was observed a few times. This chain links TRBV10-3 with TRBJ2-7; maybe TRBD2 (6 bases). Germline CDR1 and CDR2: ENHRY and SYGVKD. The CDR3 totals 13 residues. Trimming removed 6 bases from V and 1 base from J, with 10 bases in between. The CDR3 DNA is TGTGCCATCAGACCGGGAGAGTCCTACGAGCAGTACTTC. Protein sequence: CAIRPGESYEQYF.

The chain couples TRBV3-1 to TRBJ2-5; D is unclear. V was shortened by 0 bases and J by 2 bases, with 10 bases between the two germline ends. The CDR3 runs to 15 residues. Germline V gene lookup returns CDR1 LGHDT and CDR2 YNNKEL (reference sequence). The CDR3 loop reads CASSQDDREQETQYF. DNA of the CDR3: TGTGCCAGCAGCCAAGACGATAGGGAACAAGAGACCCAGTACTTC.

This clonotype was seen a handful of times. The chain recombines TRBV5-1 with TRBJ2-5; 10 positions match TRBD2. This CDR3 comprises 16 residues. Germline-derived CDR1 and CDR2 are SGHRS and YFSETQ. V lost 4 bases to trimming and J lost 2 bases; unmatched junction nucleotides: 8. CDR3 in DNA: TGCGCCAGCAGCATGGGACTAGCGTATAATCAAGAGACCCAGTACTTC. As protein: CASSMGLAYNQETQYF. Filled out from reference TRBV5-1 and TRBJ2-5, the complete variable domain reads KAGVTQTPRYLIKTRGQQVTLSCSPISGHRSVSWYQQTPGQGLQFLFEYFSETQRNKGNFPGRFSGRQFSNSRSEMNVSTLELGDSALYLCASSMGLAYNQETQYFGPGTRLLVL.

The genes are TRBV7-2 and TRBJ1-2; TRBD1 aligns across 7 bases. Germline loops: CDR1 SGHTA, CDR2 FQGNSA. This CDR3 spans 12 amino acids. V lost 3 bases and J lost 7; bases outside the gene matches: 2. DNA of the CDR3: TGTGCCAGCAGCTTTCGACAGGGTGGCTACACCTTC. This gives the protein CASSFRQGGYTF. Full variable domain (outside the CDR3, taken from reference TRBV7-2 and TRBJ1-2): GAGVSQSPSNKVTEKGKDVELRCDPISGHTALYWYRQSLGQGLEFLIYFQGNSAPDKSGLPSDRFSAERTGGSVSTLTIQRTQQEDSAVYLCASSFRQGGYTFGSGTRLTVV.

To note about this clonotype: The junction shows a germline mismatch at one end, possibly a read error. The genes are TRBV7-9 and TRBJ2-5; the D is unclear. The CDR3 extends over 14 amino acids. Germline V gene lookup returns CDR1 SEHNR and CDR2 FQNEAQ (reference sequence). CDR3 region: CASGLVVRQETQYF. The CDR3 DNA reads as TGTGCCAGCGGCTTAGTTGTCAGACAAGAGACCCAGTACTTC.

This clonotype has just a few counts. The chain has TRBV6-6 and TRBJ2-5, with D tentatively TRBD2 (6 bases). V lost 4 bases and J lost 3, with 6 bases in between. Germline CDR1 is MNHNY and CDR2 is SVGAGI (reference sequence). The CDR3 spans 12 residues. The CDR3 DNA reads TGTGCCAGCAGTTGGGGGGAAGAGACCCAGTACTTC. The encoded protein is CASSWGEETQYF.

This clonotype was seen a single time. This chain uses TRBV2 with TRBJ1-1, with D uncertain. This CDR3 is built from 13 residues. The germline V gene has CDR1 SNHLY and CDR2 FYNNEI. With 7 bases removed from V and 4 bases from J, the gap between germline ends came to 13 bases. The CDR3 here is CASTPEGATEAFF. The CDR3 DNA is TGTGCCAGCACACCGGAAGGTGCCACTGAAGCTTTCTTT. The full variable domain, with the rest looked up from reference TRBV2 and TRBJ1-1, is EPEVTQTPSHQVTQMGQEVILRCVPISNHLYFYWYRQILGQKVEFLVSFYNNEISEKSEIFDDQFSVERPDGSNFTLKIRSTKLEDSAMYFCASTPEGATEAFFGQGTRLTVV.

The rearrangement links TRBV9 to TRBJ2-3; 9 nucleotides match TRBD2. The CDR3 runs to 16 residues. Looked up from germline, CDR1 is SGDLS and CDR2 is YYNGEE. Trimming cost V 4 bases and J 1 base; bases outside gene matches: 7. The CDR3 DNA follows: TGTGCCAGCAGCATGTCCGGGACTAGCCGCACAGATACGCAGTATTTT. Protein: CASSMSGTSRTDTQYF. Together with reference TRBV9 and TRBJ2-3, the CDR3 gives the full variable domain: DSGVTQTPKHLITATGQRVTLRCSPRSGDLSVYWYQQSLDQGLQFLIQYYNGEERAKGNILERFSAQQFPDLHSELNLSSLELGDSALYFCASSMSGTSRTDTQYFGPGTRLTVL.

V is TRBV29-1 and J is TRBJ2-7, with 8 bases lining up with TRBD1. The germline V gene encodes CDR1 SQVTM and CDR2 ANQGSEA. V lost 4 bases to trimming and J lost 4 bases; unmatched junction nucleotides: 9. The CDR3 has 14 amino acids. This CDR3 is CSVVFRTGTYEQYF. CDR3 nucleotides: TGCAGCGTTGTGTTCAGGACAGGGACATACGAGCAGTACTTC.

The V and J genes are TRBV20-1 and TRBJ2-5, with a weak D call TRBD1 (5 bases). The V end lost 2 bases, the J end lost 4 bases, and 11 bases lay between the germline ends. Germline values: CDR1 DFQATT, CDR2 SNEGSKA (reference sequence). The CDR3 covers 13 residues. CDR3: CSARTDSPETQYF. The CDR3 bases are TGCAGTGCTAGAACTGACAGCCCAGAGACCCAGTACTTC.

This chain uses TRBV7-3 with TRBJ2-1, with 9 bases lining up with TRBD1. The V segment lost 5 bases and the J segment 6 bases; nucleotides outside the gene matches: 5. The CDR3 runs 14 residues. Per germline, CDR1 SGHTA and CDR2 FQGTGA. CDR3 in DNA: TGTGCCAGCAGCGATTCGACAGGGGGCAATGAGCAGTTCTTC. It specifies CASSDSTGGNEQFF.

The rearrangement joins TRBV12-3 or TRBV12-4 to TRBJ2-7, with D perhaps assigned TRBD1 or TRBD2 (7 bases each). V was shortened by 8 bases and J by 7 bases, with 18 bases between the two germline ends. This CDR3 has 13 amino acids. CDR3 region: CASGAGGAKEQYF. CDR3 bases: TGTGCCAGCGGCGCAGGGGGGGCGAAGGAGCAGTACTTC.

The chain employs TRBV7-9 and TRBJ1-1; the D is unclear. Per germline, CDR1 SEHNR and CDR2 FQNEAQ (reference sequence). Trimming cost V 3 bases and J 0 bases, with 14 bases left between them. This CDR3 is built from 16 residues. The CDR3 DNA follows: TGTGCCAGCAGCTTCCCAGAGGCAGCGTTGAACACTGAAGCTTTCTTT. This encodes CASSFPEAALNTEAFF.

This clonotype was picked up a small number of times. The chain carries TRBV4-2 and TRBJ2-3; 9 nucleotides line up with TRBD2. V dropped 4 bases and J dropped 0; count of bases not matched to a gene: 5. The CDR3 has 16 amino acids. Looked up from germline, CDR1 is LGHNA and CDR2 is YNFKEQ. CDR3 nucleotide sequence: TGTGCCAGCAGCCGTGTGCTAGCGGGAAGCACAGATACGCAGTATTTT. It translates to CASSRVLAGSTDTQYF.

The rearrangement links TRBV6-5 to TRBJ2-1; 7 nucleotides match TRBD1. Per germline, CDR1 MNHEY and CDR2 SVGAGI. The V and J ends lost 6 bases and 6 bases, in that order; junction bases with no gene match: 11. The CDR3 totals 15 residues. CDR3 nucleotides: TGTGCCAGCAGACCCGGGGACAGTAGAGCCAATGAGCAGTTCTTC. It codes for CASRPGDSRANEQFF.

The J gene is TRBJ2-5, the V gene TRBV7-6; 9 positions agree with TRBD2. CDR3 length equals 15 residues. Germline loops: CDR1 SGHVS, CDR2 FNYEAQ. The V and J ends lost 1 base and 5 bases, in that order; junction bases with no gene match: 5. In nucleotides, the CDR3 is TGTGCCAGCAGCTTAGGGGCGGGGGGGCATGAGACCCAGTACTTC. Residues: CASSLGAGGHETQYF.

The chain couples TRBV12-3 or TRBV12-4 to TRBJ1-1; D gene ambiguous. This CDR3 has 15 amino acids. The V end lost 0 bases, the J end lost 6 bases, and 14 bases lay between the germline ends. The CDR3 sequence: CASSLARARRAEAFF. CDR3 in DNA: TGTGCCAGCAGTTTAGCGAGGGCCCGACGGGCTGAAGCTTTCTTT.

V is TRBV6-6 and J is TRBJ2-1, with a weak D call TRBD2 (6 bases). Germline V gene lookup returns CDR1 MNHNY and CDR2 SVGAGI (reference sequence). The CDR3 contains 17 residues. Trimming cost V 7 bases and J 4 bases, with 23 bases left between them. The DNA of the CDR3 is TGTGCCAGCACCCACCCTGCGGCGGGGCCTGTATACAATGAGCAGTTCTTC. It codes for CASTHPAAGPVYNEQFF.

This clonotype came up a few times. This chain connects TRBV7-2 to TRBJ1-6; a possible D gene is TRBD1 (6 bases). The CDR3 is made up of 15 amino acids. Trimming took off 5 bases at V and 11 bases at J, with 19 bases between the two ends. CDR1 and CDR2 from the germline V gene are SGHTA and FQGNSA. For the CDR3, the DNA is TGTGCCAGCAGCACAAAACAGGGAAGGGCACCACCCCTCCACTTT. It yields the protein CASSTKQGRAPPLHF.

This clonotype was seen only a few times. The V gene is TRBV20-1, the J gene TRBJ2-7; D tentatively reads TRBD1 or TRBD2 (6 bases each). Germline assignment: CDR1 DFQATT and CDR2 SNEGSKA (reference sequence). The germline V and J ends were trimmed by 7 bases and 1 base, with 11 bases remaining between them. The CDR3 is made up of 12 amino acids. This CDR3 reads CSGRGGSYEQYF. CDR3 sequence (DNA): TGCAGTGGCCGAGGGGGGTCCTACGAGCAGTACTTC.

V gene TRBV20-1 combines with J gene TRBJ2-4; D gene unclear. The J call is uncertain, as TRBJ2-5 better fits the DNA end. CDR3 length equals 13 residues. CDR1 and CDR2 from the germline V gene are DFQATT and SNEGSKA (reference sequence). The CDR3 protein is CSARGVLWETQYF. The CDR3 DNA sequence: TGCAGTGCTAGAGGGGTCCTCTGGGAGACCCAGTACTTC.

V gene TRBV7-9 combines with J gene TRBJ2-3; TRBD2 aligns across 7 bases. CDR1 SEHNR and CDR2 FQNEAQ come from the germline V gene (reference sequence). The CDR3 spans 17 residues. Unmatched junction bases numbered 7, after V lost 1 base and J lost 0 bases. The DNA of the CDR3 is TGTGCCAGCAGCTTAGAAGGAGCGGGGACTAGCACAGATACGCAGTATTTT. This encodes CASSLEGAGTSTDTQYF.

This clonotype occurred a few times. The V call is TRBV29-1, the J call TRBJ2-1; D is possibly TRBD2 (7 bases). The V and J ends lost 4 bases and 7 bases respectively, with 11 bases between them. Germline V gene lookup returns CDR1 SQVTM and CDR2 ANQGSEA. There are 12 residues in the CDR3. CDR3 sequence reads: CSVAGGPNEQFF. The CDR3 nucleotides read TGCAGCGTTGCCGGGGGGCCGAATGAGCAGTTCTTC.